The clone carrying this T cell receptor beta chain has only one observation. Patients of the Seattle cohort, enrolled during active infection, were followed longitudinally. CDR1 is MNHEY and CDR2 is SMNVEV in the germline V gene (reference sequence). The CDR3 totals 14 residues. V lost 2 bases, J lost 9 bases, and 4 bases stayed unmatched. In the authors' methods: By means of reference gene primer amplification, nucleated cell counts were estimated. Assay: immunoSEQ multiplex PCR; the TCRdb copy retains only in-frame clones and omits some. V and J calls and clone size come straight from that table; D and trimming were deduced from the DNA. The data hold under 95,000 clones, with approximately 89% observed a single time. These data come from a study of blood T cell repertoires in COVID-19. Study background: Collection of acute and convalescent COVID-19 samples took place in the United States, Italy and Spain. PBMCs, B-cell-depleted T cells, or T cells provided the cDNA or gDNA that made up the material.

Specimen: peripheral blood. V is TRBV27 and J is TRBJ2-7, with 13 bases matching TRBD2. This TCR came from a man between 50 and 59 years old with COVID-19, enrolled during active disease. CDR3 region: CASSLTSGRARQYF. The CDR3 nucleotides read TGTGCCAGCAGTTTAACTAGCGGGAGGGCCAGGCAGTACTTC.